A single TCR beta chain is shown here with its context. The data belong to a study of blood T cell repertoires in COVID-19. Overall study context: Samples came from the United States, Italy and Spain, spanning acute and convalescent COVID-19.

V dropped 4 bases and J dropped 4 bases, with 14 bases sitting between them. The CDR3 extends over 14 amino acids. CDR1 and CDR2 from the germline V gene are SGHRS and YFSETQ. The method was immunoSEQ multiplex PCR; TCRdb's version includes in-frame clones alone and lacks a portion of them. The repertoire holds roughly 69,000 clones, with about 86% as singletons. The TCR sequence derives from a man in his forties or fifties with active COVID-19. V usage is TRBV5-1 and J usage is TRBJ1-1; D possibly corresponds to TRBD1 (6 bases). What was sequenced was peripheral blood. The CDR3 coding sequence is TGCGCCAGCAGCCAACAGGGCGGGGGCACTGAAGCTTTCTTT. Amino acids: CASSQQGGGTEAFF.